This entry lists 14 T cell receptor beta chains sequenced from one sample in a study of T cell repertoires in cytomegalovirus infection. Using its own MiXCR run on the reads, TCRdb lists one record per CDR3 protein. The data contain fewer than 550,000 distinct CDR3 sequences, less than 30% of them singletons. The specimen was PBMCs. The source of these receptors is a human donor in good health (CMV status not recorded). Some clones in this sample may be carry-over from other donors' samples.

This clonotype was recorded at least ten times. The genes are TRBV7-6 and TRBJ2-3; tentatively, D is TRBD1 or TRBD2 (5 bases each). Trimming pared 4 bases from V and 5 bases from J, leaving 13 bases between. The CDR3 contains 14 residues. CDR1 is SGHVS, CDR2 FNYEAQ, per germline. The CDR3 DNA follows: TGTGCCAGCAGCTCGAGAGGGGTCTTAGATACGCAGTATTTT. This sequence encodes CASSSRGVLDTQYF.

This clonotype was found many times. CDR3 sequence reads: CASSKGLQETQYF. For the CDR3, the DNA is TGTGCCAGCAGTAAGGGCCTCCAAGAGACCCAGTACTTC. The chain has TRBV7-2 and TRBJ2-5, with D hard to call. The germline gives CDR1 SGHTA, CDR2 FQGNSA. The CDR3 is 13 amino acids. Trimming took 6 bases from V and 1 from J, leaving 9 bases between them.

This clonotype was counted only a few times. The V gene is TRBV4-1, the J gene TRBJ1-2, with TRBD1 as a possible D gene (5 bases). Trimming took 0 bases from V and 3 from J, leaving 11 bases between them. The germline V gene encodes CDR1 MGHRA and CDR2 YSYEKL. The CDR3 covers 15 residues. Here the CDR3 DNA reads TGCGCCAGCAGCCAAGATAAGGGGATATACTATGGCTACACCTTC. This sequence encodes CASSQDKGIYYGYTF.

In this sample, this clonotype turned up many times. CDR3 in amino acids: CASSLGQLYNEQFF. CDR3 nucleotides: TGTGCCAGCAGTCTGGGACAGCTATACAATGAGCAGTTCTTC. The rearrangement joins TRBV6-5 to TRBJ2-1; 7 nucleotides match TRBD1. The CDR3 is made up of 14 amino acids. V was pared by 5 bases and J by 4 bases, with 5 bases of the junction left unmatched. Germline CDR1 is MNHEY and CDR2 is SVGAGI.

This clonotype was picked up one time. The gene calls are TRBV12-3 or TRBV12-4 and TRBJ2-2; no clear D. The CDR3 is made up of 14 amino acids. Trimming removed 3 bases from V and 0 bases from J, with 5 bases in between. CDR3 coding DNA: TGTGCCAGCAGTTTGGGTACGAACACCGGGGAGCTGTTTTTT. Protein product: CASSLGTNTGELFF.

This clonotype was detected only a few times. CDR3 coding DNA: TGTGCCACCTCACCCAGCACACAGAATCAAGAGACCCAGTACTTC. Its protein product is CATSPSTQNQETQYF. This chain connects TRBV28 to TRBJ2-5; D not resolved. This CDR3 spans 15 amino acids. V was shortened by 10 bases and J by 2 bases, with 20 bases between the two germline ends. CDR1 is MDHEN, CDR2 SYDVKM, per germline.

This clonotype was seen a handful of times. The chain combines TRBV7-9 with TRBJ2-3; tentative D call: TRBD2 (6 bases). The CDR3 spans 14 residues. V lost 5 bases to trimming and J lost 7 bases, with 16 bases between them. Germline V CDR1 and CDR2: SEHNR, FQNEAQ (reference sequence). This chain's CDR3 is CASSTTSWKNTQYF. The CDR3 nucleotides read TGTGCCAGCAGCACAACTAGCTGGAAAAATACGCAGTATTTT.

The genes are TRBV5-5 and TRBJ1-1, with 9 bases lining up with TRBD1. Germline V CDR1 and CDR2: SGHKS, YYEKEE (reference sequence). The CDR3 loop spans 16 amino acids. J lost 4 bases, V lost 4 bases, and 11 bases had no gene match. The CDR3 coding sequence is TGTGCCAGCAGCCGTCCCGGGACAGGGCGGATCACTGAAGCTTTCTTT. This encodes CASSRPGTGRITEAFF.

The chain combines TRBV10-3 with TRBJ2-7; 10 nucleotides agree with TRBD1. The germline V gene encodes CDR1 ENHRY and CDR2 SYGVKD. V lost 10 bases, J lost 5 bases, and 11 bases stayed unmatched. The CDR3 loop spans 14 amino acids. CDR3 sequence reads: CATYPDRGPDEQYF. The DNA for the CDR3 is TGTGCCACCTACCCCGACAGGGGGCCCGACGAGCAGTACTTC.

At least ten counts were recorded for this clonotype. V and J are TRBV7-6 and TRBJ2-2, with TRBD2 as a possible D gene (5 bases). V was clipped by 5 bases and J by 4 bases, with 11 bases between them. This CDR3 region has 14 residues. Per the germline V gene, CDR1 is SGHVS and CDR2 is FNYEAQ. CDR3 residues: CASSHMEATGELFF. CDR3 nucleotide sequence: TGTGCCAGCAGCCATATGGAGGCCACCGGGGAGCTGTTTTTT.

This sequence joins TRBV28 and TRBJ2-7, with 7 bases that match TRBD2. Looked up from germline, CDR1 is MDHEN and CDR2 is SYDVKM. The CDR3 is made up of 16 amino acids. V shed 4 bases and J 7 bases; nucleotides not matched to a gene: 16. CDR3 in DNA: TGTGCCAGCAGTTGGGGTCGGGATGAGCGGGACTTAGAGCAGTACGTC. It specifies CASSWGRDERDLEQYV.

CDR3 amino acids: CASSQDDYRGAGQPQHF. DNA of the CDR3: TGCGCCAGCAGCCAAGATGATTACAGGGGGGCAGGTCAGCCCCAGCATTTT. The chain uses TRBV4-3 and TRBJ1-5, with 8 bases identical to TRBD1. V shed 0 bases and J 6 bases; nucleotides not matched to a gene: 10. CDR1 is LGHNA and CDR2 is YSLEER in the germline V gene. The CDR3 consists of 17 residues.

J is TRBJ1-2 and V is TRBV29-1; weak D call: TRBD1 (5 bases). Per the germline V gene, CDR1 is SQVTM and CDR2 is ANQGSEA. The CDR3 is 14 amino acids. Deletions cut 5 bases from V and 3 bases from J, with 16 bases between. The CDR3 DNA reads TGCAGCGTTCGCCAGGGTCAACTTCACTATGGCTACACCTTC. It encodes CSVRQGQLHYGYTF.

The CDR3 here is CASGSGTSEYTDTQYF. As DNA, the CDR3 is TGTGCTAGTGGCTCCGGGACTAGCGAGTACACAGATACGCAGTATTTT. V usage is TRBV12-5 and J usage is TRBJ2-3; 10 nucleotides agree with TRBD2. The CDR3 extends over 16 amino acids. Germline values: CDR1 LGHNT, CDR2 FRNRAP. V shed 6 bases, J shed 2 bases, and the junction held 8 bases outside the gene matches.